These T cell receptor beta chains were read from a single sample in a study of human T cells and chemical hapten exposure. A single record per CDR3 protein comes from TCRdb applying MiXCR to the RACE reads. The sample lists about 50,000 distinct CDR3 sequences, 3.5% to 4.5% seen once, with approximately 1.5% in the top ten. The sample consisted of whole blood. Source of these receptors: a female donor in good health. Some clones in this sample may be carry-over from other donors' samples. Both conserved end residues are part of each CDR3. The order of the fields is D gene, V gene, clone size, J gene, CDR3 DNA, CDR3 protein. A D gene is named only where the DNA matches it firmly. A clone size is listed for some rows: how often the clone was seen (once, few, many), or a class if it is expanded.

d_call: TRBD1; v_call: TRBV20-1; clone_size: many; j_call: TRBJ1-5; cdr3_nt: TGCAGTGCTAGAAGTGGGGACAGGGGGCTGAATCAGCCCCAGCATTTT; cdr3_aa: CSARSGDRGLNQPQHF
d_call: TRBD1; v_call: TRBV14; clone_size: many; j_call: TRBJ1-4; cdr3_nt: TGTGCCAGCAGTTATACAGGGGGGCGAAGGGAAAAACTGTTTTTT; cdr3_aa: CASSYTGGRREKLFF
d_call: TRBD1; v_call: TRBV4-2; clone_size: many; j_call: TRBJ2-7; cdr3_nt: TGTGCCAGCAGCCCCGGCCGGACAGGTGATTACGAGCAGTACTTC; cdr3_aa: CASSPGRTGDYEQYF
d_call: .; v_call: TRBV14; clone_size: many; j_call: TRBJ1-2; cdr3_nt: TGTGCCAGCAGCCAAGTACACAGCTATGGCTACACCTTC; cdr3_aa: CASSQVHSYGYTF
d_call: TRBD1; v_call: TRBV15; clone_size: many; j_call: TRBJ2-3; cdr3_nt: TGTGCCACCAGCAGGGAAGTGAGCAGGGGGACAGATACGCAGTATTTT; cdr3_aa: CATSREVSRGTDTQYF
d_call: TRBD1; v_call: TRBV12-3/TRBV12-4; clone_size: .; j_call: TRBJ1-5; cdr3_nt: TGTGCCAGCGGTCCGACAGGGGTAGGTAATCAGCCCCAGCATTTT; cdr3_aa: CASGPTGVGNQPQHF
d_call: TRBD1; v_call: TRBV10-3; clone_size: many; j_call: TRBJ1-2; cdr3_nt: TGTGCCATCAGACCAGGGGGCGATGGCTACACCTTC; cdr3_aa: CAIRPGGDGYTF
d_call: .; v_call: TRBV5-1; clone_size: many; j_call: TRBJ1-4; cdr3_nt: TGCGCCAGCAGCTTCGGAGCAACTAATGAAAAACTGTTTTTT; cdr3_aa: CASSFGATNEKLFF
d_call: .; v_call: TRBV20-1; clone_size: many; j_call: TRBJ2-3; cdr3_nt: TGCAGTGCTAGAGTCGGGGAAAATCCTGATACGCAGTATTTT; cdr3_aa: CSARVGENPDTQYF
d_call: .; v_call: TRBV28; clone_size: many; j_call: TRBJ1-1; cdr3_nt: TGTGCCAGCAGCCCCCCGGGGAAGTCTGAAGCTTTCTTT; cdr3_aa: CASSPPGKSEAFF
d_call: TRBD2; v_call: TRBV12-3/TRBV12-4; clone_size: many; j_call: TRBJ2-1; cdr3_nt: TGTGCCAGCACCTTCTGGCGCGGGGGGGCCTACAATGAGCAGTTCTTC; cdr3_aa: CASTFWRGGAYNEQFF